The 22 T cell receptor beta chains below come from one sample, sequenced in a study of cytomegalovirus exposure and HLA in healthy donors. PCR was performed using 60 Vbeta and 13 Jbeta primers. The data were produced by immunoSEQ multiplex PCR, yet TCRdb's version contains in-frame clones alone and is incomplete. The repertoire table contains about 210,000 clones. Sequencing was carried out using PBMCs. These receptors were collected from a woman in her twenties or thirties in good health and CMV-seropositive.

This sequence joins TRBV19 and TRBJ2-5; no clear D. The V gene's germline CDR1 is LNHDA and CDR2 SQIVND (reference sequence). The germline V and J ends were trimmed by 1 base and 6 bases, with 9 bases remaining between them. The CDR3 is 13 amino acids. CDR3: CASSIGARKTQYF. CDR3 nucleotides: TGTGCCAGTAGTATAGGGGCTCGGAAGACCCAGTACTTC.

V usage is TRBV5-1 and J usage is TRBJ2-2; 9 nucleotides match TRBD2. Losses at the gene ends were 5 bases for V and 6 bases for J; bases not matched to a gene: 5. This CDR3 has 14 residues. Germline loops: CDR1 SGHRS, CDR2 YFSETQ. CDR3 residues: CASSGVAGAGELFF. The CDR3 DNA sequence: TGCGCCAGCAGTGGAGTAGCGGGAGCCGGGGAGCTGTTTTTT.

The J gene is TRBJ2-3, the V gene TRBV6-6; D remains ambiguous. Per the germline V gene, CDR1 is MNHNY and CDR2 is SVGAGI (reference sequence). With 5 bases removed from V and 2 bases from J, the gap between germline ends came to 17 bases. CDR3 size: 16 residues. The CDR3 nucleotides read TGTGCCAGCAGTCCCCCAGCGAATCCCTACACAGATACGCAGTATTTT. It encodes CASSPPANPYTDTQYF.

This chain connects TRBV16 to TRBJ1-1; 7 bases align to TRBD1. The CDR3 consists of 14 residues. V shed 3 bases, J shed 3 bases, and the junction held 4 bases outside the gene matches. Germline V gene data show CDR1 as KGHSY and CDR2 as FQNENV. The CDR3 loop is CASSHTGADTEAFF. The CDR3 DNA is TGTGCCAGCAGCCATACAGGGGCGGACACTGAAGCTTTCTTT.

J is TRBJ2-2 and V is TRBV6-5, with TRBD1 as a possible D gene (5 bases). V lost 6 bases and J lost 5, with 13 bases in between. The CDR3 is 14 amino acids. Germline V gene data show CDR1 as MNHEY and CDR2 as SVGAGI. The CDR3 loop is CASRGQGRTGELFF. The CDR3 DNA reads as TGTGCCAGCAGAGGGCAGGGTAGGACCGGGGAGCTGTTTTTT.

About this clone: The sample has other DNA sequences that encode this CDR3 too. CDR3 region: CASSVNPGEKLFF. In DNA, the CDR3 is TGTGCCAGCAGCGTAAACCCGGGAGAAAAACTGTTTTTT. The V gene is TRBV9, the J gene TRBJ1-4; no firm D call. This CDR3 region has 13 residues. The V end lost 1 base, the J end lost 8 bases, and 9 bases lay between the germline ends. Germline CDR1 and CDR2: SGDLS and YYNGEE.

The CDR3 DNA sequence: TGTGCCAGCAGCTCATCCACAGGGCGGCGGGGCTACACCTTC. It translates to CASSSSTGRRGYTF. V is TRBV7-8 and J is TRBJ1-2; a possible D gene is TRBD1 (6 bases). Trimming removed 4 bases from V and 8 bases from J, with 17 bases in between. The germline gives CDR1 SGHVS, CDR2 FQNEAQ. CDR3 length equals 14 residues.

This chain uses TRBV6-5 with TRBJ1-5; tentative D call: TRBD1 (6 bases). The V and J ends lost 2 bases and 2 bases respectively, with 13 bases between them. This CDR3 has 16 amino acids. Looked up from germline, CDR1 is MNHEY and CDR2 is SVGAGI. Here the CDR3 reads CASSYAPGDGNQPQHF. Written as DNA, the CDR3 is TGTGCCAGCAGTTACGCGCCAGGGGACGGCAATCAGCCCCAGCATTTT.

The chain links TRBV7-6 to TRBJ2-1; TRBD1 might be the D (5 bases). Trimming removed 3 bases at V and 9 bases at J, with 9 bases between. The CDR3 has 12 residues. Germline-derived CDR1 and CDR2 are SGHVS and FNYEAQ. DNA of the CDR3: TGTGCCAGCAGCTTTTCAGGGTCTGAGCAGTTCTTC. Amino acids: CASSFSGSEQFF.

The chain employs TRBV19 and TRBJ1-1, with unresolved D. Per germline, CDR1 LNHDA and CDR2 SQIVND (reference sequence). This CDR3 is 11 amino acids long. Trimming shortened V by 7 bases and J by 8 bases, and 11 bases separated the two germline ends. Written as DNA, the CDR3 is TGTGCCAGTACCCGAGGGTTGGAAGCTTTCTTT. This sequence encodes CASTRGLEAFF. The variable domain in full, with the rest retrieved from reference TRBV19 and TRBJ1-1, is DGGITQSPKYLFRKEGQNVTLSCEQNLNHDAMYWYRQDPGQGLRLIYYSQIVNDFQKGDIAEGYSVSREKKESFPLTVTSAQKNPTAFYLCASTRGLEAFFGQGTRLTVV.

V gene TRBV6-5 combines with J gene TRBJ1-1; a weak D match, TRBD1 (6 bases). The V gene lost 6 bases and the J gene lost 4 bases, with 15 bases spanning the gap. From germline, CDR1 is MNHEY and CDR2 SVGAGI. This CDR3 is 14 amino acids long. The CDR3 DNA sequence: TGTGCCAGCAGCCGTGATGCAGGGGCCACTGAAGCTTTCTTT. This encodes CASSRDAGATEAFF.

The chain carries TRBV5-6 and TRBJ1-1; TRBD1 might be the D (6 bases). Germline assignment: CDR1 SGHDT and CDR2 YYEEEE. V was shortened by 3 bases and J by 8 bases, with 14 bases between the two germline ends. This CDR3 contains 13 residues. This CDR3 reads CASSSFNREEAFF. As DNA, the CDR3 is TGTGCCAGCAGCTCCTTCAACAGGGAGGAAGCTTTCTTT.

The genes are TRBV19 and TRBJ1-2; no reliable D call. This CDR3 is 13 amino acids long. V lost 2 bases and J lost 6, with 10 bases in between. Germline V gene lookup returns CDR1 LNHDA and CDR2 SQIVND (reference sequence). The CDR3 sequence is CASSIIGEDGYTF. The CDR3 DNA follows: TGTGCCAGTAGTATAATAGGCGAGGATGGCTACACCTTC. The full variable domain, its missing parts supplied by reference TRBV19 and TRBJ1-2, is DGGITQSPKYLFRKEGQNVTLSCEQNLNHDAMYWYRQDPGQGLRLIYYSQIVNDFQKGDIAEGYSVSREKKESFPLTVTSAQKNPTAFYLCASSIIGEDGYTFGSGTRLTVV.

This chain joins TRBV19 and TRBJ1-2; 7 bases are shared with TRBD1. The CDR3 is 13 residues long. After removal of 7 bases from V and 6 bases from J, the junction contained 8 bases not matched to a gene. Looked up from germline, CDR1 is LNHDA and CDR2 is SQIVND (reference sequence). CDR3 nucleotides: TGTGCCAGTACCGCACAGGGGTGGGATGGCTACACCTTC. Its protein is CASTAQGWDGYTF.

Written as DNA, the CDR3 is TGTGCCAGCTCAAAATCCCGGGGGGCCGCAGATACGCAGTATTTT. Protein sequence: CASSKSRGAADTQYF. The chain uses TRBV18 and TRBJ2-3; a weak D match, TRBD2 (7 bases). There are 15 residues in the CDR3. V was shortened by 5 bases and J by 4 bases, with 16 bases between the two germline ends. Germline V lookup: CDR1 KGHSH, CDR2 LQKENI.

This sequence joins TRBV5-4 and TRBJ2-7; 9 positions agree with TRBD1. Germline trimming cut 2 bases from V and 6 bases from J; bases unmatched to any gene: 9. Germline V gene sequence: CDR1 SGHNT, CDR2 YYREEE (reference sequence). The CDR3 consists of 15 residues. The chain's CDR3 is CASSFGDRGRGEQYF. The CDR3 DNA reads TGTGCCAGCAGCTTCGGCGACAGGGGGAGGGGCGAGCAGTACTTC.

This sequence joins TRBV6-1 and TRBJ2-1; 7 nucleotides agree with TRBD1. With V trimmed by 6 bases and J by 7 bases, 9 bases remained unmatched. CDR1 is MNHNS and CDR2 is SASEGT in the germline V gene. The CDR3 has 14 residues. CDR3 loop: CASRDRMTTNEQFF. The CDR3 coding sequence is TGTGCCAGCAGGGACAGGATGACTACAAATGAGCAGTTCTTC.

V is TRBV6-5 and J is TRBJ1-1, with TRBD1 as a possible D gene (5 bases). Trimming took 1 base from V and 11 from J, leaving 14 bases between them. Germline values: CDR1 MNHEY, CDR2 SVGAGI. CDR3 size: 13 residues. The DNA for the CDR3 is TGTGCCAGCAGTTACTGGGGCGGGGTTGGCGCTTTCTTT. It encodes CASSYWGGVGAFF.

The chain carries TRBV11-2 and TRBJ2-2; D is uncertain. Germline assignment: CDR1 SGHAT and CDR2 FQNNGV. The CDR3 has 15 amino acids. V lost 4 bases and J 4 bases, leaving 13 bases between the germline ends. The chain's CDR3 is CASSSRQSRTGELFF. In DNA, the CDR3 is TGTGCCAGCAGCTCCCGTCAGTCCCGCACCGGGGAGCTGTTTTTT.

The J gene is TRBJ1-5, the V gene TRBV5-8; possible D gene TRBD1, 5 bases. CDR3 size: 17 residues. Trimming stripped 0 bases from V and 1 base from J, with 14 bases between. Per the germline V gene, CDR1 is SGHTS and CDR2 is YDEGEE. DNA for the CDR3: TGTGCCAGCAGCTTGGCCGTCGGGGGAACGAGCAATCAGCCCCAGCATTTT. Amino acids: CASSLAVGGTSNQPQHF.

The chain is built from TRBV5-1 and TRBJ2-2; 9 nucleotides agree with TRBD1. The CDR3 sequence is 19 residues long. CDR1 is SGHRS and CDR2 is YFSETQ in the germline V gene. V shed 5 bases and J 1 base; nucleotides not matched to a gene: 15. As DNA, the CDR3 is TGCGCCAGCAGTTCACCGGGGACAGGGTGGTCTGGGAACACCGGGGAGCTGTTTTTT. Translating gives CASSSPGTGWSGNTGELFF.

This rearrangement joins TRBV28 to TRBJ2-7; D not certain. CDR1 and CDR2 from the germline V gene are MDHEN and SYDVKM. This CDR3 spans 14 amino acids. The V end was cut by 6 bases, the J end by 3 bases, with 15 bases between. The CDR3 sequence: CASSRFEAFYEQYF. The CDR3 DNA follows: TGTGCCAGCAGCCGATTTGAGGCCTTCTACGAGCAGTACTTC.